A single sample gave rise to the 2 T cell receptor beta chains below, sequenced in a study of blood T cells in healthy people across ages. Alongside a J-beta primer mix, a sample-barcoded 5' primer served in a second PCR lasting about 7 to 11 cycles. One entry per CDR3 protein, called by TCRdb with MiXCR from the 5' RACE reads. Of 1.6 million or so distinct CDR3 sequences in the sample, 30% to 35% were seen once. The sequenced material came from blood. Receptor source: a woman in her twenties or thirties in good health.

This chain uses TRBV30 with TRBJ2-7, with TRBD2 as a possible D gene (5 bases). V was trimmed by 5 bases and J by 0 bases, leaving 14 bases between them. Germline V gene data show CDR1 as GTSNPN and CDR2 as SVGIG (reference sequence). This CDR3 is built from 14 residues. CDR3 residues: CAWSGLKSSYEQYF. The DNA for the CDR3 is TGTGCCTGGTCAGGACTGAAAAGCTCCTACGAGCAGTACTTC.

The chain is built from TRBV20-1 and TRBJ1-4; possibly TRBD1 for D (5 bases). This CDR3 region has 13 residues. Trimming shortened V by 5 bases and J by 8 bases, and 15 bases separated the two germline ends. CDR1 DFQATT and CDR2 SNEGSKA come from the germline V gene (reference sequence). The CDR3, as DNA: TGCAGTGCTCCCCGGGGGGTAGGCGAAAAACTGTTTTTT. Encoded protein: CSAPRGVGEKLFF.